This T cell receptor beta chain was recorded in a study of human T cells and chemical hapten exposure. Each CDR3 protein gets one entry after TCRdb re-called the RACE reads with MiXCR. The sample has around 300,000 distinct CDR3 sequences; approximately 7.5% are singletons. The germline V and J ends were trimmed by 4 bases and 0 bases, with 9 bases remaining between them. This CDR3 comprises 14 residues. Looked up from germline, CDR1 is SGHNT and CDR2 is YENEEA. This clonotype was observed at least ten times. Time point here: pre-sensitization, week 0. Treatment noted: therapeutic diphenylcyclopropenone sensitization with weekly scalp DPC.

Sequenced here: whole blood, sampled in connection with sensitization to the hapten diphenylcyclopropenone (DPC). The TCR comes from a young man with alopecia areata. Some clones in this sample may be carry-over from other donors' samples. This chain joins TRBV11-3 and TRBJ1-1; possible D gene TRBD1, 5 bases. In nucleotides, the CDR3 is TGTGCCAGCAGCTCAGGGTTTATGAACACTGAAGCTTTCTTT. Protein sequence: CASSSGFMNTEAFF.